This record concerns one T cell receptor beta chain sequence. Its antigen is undetermined. The germline V gene has CDR1 SEHNR and CDR2 FQNEAQ (reference sequence). The CDR3 sequence is 12 residues long. Between the trimmed V and J ends, which lost 5 bases and 4 bases, there was a span of 8 bases. This specimen comes from a study of T cell responses to AZD1222 COVID-19 vaccine. Repertoires were generated with immunoSEQ multiplex PCR, while TCRdb's copy carries only in-frame clones and drops some. The top ten hold 0.7% to 1% of the sample, which has 150,000 or so clones, approximately 93% seen once. Study-wide findings and caveats: Among those given AZD1222, only 5 to 7 were seropositive at baseline. Elevations in Spike-specific TCR breadth and depth followed administration of two AZD1222 doses.

This sequence joins TRBV7-9 and TRBJ1-2; D remains ambiguous. The clonotype comes from an adult in good health. Sample: peripheral blood, taken on day 0 of MenACWY control vaccination. This CDR3 reads CASSPLPYGYTF. The CDR3 DNA is TGTGCCAGCAGCCCCCTACCCTATGGCTACACCTTC.